This TCR beta chain was identified in a study of T cell changes during pregnancy in multiple sclerosis. Data came from immunoSEQ multiplex PCR; TCRdb stores just in-frame clones and leaves some out. The sample carries 40,000 to 55,000 clones, 94% recorded once. V was shortened by 5 bases and J by 4 bases, with 11 bases between the two germline ends. Germline lookup yields CDR1 MNHNY and CDR2 SVGAGI (reference sequence). The length of the CDR3 is 13 residues. The input for sequencing was CD8+ T cells from peripheral blood mononuclear cells, taken in the first trimester of pregnancy. The chain employs TRBV6-6 and TRBJ2-5, with D perhaps TRBD2 (6 bases). This sequence was found in a female donor with multiple sclerosis, enrolled in a pregnancy study. This CDR3 is CASSPGLRETQYF. The CDR3 region has the DNA TGTGCCAGCAGTCCGGGACTTCGAGAGACCCAGTACTTC.